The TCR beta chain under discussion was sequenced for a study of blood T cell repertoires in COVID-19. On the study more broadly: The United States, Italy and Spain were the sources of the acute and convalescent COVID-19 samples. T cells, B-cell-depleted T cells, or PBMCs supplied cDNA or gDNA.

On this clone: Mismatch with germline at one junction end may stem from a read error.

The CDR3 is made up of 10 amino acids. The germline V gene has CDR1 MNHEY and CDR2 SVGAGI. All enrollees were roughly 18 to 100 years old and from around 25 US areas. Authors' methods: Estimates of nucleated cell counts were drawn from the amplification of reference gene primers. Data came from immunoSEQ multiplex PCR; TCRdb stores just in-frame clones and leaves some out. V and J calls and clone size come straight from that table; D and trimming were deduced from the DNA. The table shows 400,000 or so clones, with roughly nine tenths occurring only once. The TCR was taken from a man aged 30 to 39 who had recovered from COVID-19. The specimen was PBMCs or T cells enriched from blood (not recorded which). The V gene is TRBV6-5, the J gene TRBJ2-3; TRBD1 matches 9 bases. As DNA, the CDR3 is TGTGCCAGCAGAAGGGACAGGGTAGATTTT. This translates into CASRRDRVDF.